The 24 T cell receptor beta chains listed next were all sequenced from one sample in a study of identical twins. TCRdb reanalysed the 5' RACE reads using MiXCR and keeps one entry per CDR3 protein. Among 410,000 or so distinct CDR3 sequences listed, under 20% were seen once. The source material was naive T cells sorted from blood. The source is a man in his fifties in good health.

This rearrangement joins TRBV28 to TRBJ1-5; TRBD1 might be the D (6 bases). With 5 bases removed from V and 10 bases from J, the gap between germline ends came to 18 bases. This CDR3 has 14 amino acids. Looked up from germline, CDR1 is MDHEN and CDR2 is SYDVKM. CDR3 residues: CASSPPVGGRPQHF. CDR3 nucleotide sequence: TGTGCCAGCAGTCCTCCCGTGGGGGGCCGACCCCAGCATTTT. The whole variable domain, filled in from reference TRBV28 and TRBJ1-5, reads DVKVTQSSRYLVKRTGEKVFLECVQDMDHENMFWYRQDPGLGLRLIYFSYDVKMKEKGDIPEGYSVSREKKERFSLILESASTNQTSMYLCASSPPVGGRPQHFGDGTRLSIL.

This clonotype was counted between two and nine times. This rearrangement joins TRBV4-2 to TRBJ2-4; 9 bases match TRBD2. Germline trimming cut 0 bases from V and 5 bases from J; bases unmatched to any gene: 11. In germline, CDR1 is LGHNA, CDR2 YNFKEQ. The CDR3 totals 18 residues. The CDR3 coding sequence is TGTGCCAGCAGCCAAGATGGTAGGGGGGCTAGCGGGGAAAACATTCAGTACTTC. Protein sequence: CASSQDGRGASGENIQYF.

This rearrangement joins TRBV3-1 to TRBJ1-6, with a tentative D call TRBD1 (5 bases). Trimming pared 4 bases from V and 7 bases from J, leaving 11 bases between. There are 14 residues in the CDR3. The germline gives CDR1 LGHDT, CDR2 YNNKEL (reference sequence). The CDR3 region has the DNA TGTGCCAGCAGCCTCACAGAGGGGAATTCACCCCTCCACTTT. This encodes CASSLTEGNSPLHF.

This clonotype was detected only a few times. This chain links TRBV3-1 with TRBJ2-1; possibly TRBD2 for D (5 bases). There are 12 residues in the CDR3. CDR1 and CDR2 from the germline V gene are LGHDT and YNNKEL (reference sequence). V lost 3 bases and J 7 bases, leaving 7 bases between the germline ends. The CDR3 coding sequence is TGTGCCAGCAGCCAGGAGGTGAATGAGCAGTTCTTC. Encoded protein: CASSQEVNEQFF.

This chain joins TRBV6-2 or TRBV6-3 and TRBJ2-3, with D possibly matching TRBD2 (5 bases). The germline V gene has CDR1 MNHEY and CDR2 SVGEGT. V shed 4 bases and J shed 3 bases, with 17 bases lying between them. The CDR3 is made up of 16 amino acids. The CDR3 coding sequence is TGTGCCAGCAGTTTCGGGGTGAGATATGGGACAGATACGCAGTATTTT. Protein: CASSFGVRYGTDTQYF.

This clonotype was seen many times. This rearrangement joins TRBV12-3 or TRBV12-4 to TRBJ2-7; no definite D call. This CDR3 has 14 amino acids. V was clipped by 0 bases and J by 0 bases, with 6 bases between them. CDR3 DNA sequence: TGTGCCAGCAGTTTAGCTCCAACCTCCTACGAGCAGTACTTC. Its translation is CASSLAPTSYEQYF.

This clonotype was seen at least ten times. The CDR3 region is CASSLSDSETGELFF. The CDR3, as DNA: TGTGCCAGCAGTTTGAGTGATTCAGAGACCGGGGAGCTGTTTTTT. The chain couples TRBV12-3 or TRBV12-4 to TRBJ2-2; D is unclear. The V end lost 3 bases, the J end lost 5 bases, and 13 bases lay between the germline ends. The CDR3 has 15 amino acids.

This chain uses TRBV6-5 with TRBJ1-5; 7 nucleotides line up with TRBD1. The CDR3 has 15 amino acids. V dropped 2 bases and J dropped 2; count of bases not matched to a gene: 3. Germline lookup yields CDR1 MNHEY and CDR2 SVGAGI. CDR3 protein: CASSYEGGGNQPQHF. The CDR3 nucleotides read TGTGCCAGCAGTTACGAAGGGGGCGGCAATCAGCCCCAGCATTTT.

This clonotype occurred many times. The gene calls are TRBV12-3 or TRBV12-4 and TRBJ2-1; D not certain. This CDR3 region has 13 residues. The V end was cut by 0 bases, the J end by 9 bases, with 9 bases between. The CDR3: CASSLARSAEQFF. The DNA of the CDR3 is TGTGCCAGCAGTTTAGCGAGATCAGCTGAGCAGTTCTTC.

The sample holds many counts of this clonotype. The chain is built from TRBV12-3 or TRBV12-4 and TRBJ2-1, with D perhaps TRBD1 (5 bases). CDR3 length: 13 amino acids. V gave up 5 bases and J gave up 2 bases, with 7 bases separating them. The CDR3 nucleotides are TGTGCCAGCAGTCCCAGGGCCTACAATGAGCAGTTCTTC. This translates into CASSPRAYNEQFF.

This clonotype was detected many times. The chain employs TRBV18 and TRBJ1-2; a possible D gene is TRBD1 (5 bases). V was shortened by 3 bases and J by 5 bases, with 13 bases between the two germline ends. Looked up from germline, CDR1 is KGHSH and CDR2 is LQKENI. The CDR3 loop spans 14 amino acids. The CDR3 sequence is CASSPLRGSYGYTF. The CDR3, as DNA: TGTGCCAGCTCACCGCTTAGGGGCTCGTATGGCTACACCTTC.

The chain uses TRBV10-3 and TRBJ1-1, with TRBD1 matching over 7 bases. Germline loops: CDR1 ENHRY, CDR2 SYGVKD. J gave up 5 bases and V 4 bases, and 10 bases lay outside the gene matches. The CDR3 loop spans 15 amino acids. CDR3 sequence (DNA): TGTGCCATCAGTGGCCTCGGGACAGTGGGGACTGAAGCTTTCTTT. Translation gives CAISGLGTVGTEAFF.

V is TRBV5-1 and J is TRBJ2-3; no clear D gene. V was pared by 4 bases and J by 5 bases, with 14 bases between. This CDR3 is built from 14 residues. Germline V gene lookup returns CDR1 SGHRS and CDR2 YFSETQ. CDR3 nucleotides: TGCGCCAGCAGCCCAGTCCGGGCCATAGATACGCAGTATTTT. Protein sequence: CASSPVRAIDTQYF.

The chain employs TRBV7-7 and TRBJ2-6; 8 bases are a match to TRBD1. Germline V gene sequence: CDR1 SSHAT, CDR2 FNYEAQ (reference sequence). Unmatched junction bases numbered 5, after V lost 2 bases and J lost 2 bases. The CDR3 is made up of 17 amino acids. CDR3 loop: CASSLRPTGAGANVLTF. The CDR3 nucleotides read TGTGCCAGCAGCTTAAGGCCGACAGGGGCTGGGGCCAACGTCCTGACTTTC.

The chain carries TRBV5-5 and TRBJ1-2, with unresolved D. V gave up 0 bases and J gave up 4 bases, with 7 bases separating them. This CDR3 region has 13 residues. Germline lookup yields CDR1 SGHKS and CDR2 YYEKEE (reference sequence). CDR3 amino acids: CASSLGLTYGYTF. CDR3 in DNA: TGTGCCAGCAGCTTGGGACTTACCTATGGCTACACCTTC.

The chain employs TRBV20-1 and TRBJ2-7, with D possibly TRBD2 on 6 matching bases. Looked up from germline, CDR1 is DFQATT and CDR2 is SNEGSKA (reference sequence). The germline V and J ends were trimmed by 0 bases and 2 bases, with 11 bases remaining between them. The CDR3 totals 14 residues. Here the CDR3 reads CSAREVPGAYEQYF. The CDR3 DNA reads TGCAGTGCTAGAGAGGTGCCGGGGGCCTACGAGCAGTACTTC.

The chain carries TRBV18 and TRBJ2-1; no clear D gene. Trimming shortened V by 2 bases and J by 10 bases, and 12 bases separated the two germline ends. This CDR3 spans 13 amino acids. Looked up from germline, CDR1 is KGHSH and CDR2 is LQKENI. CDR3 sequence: CASSPGPLGEQFF. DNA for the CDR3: TGTGCCAGCTCACCAGGGCCTCTCGGGGAGCAGTTCTTC.

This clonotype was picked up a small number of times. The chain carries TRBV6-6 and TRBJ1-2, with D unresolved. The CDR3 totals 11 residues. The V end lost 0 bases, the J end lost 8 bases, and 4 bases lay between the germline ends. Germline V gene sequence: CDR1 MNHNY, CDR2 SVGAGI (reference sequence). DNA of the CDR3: TGTGCCAGCAGTTACTCGACCGGCTACACCTTC. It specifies CASSYSTGYTF.

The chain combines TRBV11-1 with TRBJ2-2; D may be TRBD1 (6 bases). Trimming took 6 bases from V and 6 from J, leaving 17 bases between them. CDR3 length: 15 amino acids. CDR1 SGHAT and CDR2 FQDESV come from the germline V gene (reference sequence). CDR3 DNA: TGTGCCAGCAGTCATACAGGGTCAAAGGCCGGGGAGCTGTTTTTT. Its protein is CASSHTGSKAGELFF.

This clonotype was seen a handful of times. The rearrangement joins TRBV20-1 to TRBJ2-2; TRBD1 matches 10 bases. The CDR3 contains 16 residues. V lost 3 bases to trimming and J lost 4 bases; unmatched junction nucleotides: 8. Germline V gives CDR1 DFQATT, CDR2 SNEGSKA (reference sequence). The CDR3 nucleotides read TGCAGTGCTAGGGCCCGGGACAGGGGTGTCACCGGGGAGCTGTTTTTT. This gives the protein CSARARDRGVTGELFF.

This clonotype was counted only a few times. CDR3 sequence: CASSFTGDQPQHF. CDR3 bases: TGCGCCAGCAGCTTTACGGGGGATCAGCCCCAGCATTTT. The rearrangement joins TRBV5-1 to TRBJ1-5; tentative D call: TRBD1 (5 bases). The CDR3 extends over 13 amino acids. V lost 2 bases to trimming and J lost 5 bases, with 8 bases between them. Per the germline V gene, CDR1 is SGHRS and CDR2 is YFSETQ.

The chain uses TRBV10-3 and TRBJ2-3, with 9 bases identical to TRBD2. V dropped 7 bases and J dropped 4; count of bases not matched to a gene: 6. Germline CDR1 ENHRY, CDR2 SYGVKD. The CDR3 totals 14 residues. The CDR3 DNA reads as TGTGCCATCACTGGCGGGAGGGGTTCAGATACGCAGTATTTT. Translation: CAITGGRGSDTQYF.

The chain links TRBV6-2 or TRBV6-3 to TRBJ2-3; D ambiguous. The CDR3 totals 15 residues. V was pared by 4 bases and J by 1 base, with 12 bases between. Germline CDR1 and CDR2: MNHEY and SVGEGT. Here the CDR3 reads CASSLTRARTDTQYF. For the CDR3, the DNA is TGTGCCAGCAGTTTAACAAGGGCGCGCACAGATACGCAGTATTTT.

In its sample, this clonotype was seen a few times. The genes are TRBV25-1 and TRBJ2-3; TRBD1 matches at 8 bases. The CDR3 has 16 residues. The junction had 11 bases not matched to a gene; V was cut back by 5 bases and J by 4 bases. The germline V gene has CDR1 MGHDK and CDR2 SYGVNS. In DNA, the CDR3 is TGTGCCAGCAGTCTCTACATCCAGGGGGCGGCAGATACGCAGTATTTT. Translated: CASSLYIQGAADTQYF. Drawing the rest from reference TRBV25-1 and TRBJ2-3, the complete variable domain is EADIYQTPRYLVIGTGKKITLECSQTMGHDKMYWYQQDPGMELHLIHYSYGVNSTEKGDLSSESTVSRIRTEHFPLTLESARPSHTSQYLCASSLYIQGAADTQYFGPGTRLTVL.